One sample yielded the 24 T cell receptor beta chains listed below, sequenced in a study of response to subunit inactivated influenza vaccine. From the RT-PCR reads, TCRdb called clonotypes with MiXCR, one entry per CDR3 protein. Here the sample spans about 540,000 distinct CDR3 sequences, 20% to 25% being singletons. This same sample was also taken into another study, of T cells expressing NK-cell markers. That study reports: The authors made TCR beta cDNA libraries by 5'RACE template switching. This switching added a universal primer site and UMIs.

The specimen was CD4+ T cells sorted from PBMCs, collected 11 to 12 days after vaccination. The receptors were sampled from a man aged 45-60 years who received an inactivated influenza vaccine.

This clonotype was counted only a few times. The gene calls are TRBV20-1 and TRBJ2-5; D is undetermined. CDR3 length: 14 residues. Germline assignment: CDR1 DFQATT and CDR2 SNEGSKA (reference sequence). Trimming shortened V by 3 bases and J by 0 bases, and 11 bases separated the two germline ends. CDR3 nucleotide sequence: TGCAGTGCTAGCCTTTTAGGTTACCAAGAGACCCAGTACTTC. It is translated as CSASLLGYQETQYF.

The J gene is TRBJ2-5, the V gene TRBV20-1, with D perhaps assigned TRBD1 or TRBD2 (7 bases each). Trimming shortened V by 1 base and J by 1 base, and 13 bases separated the two germline ends. From germline, CDR1 is DFQATT and CDR2 SNEGSKA (reference sequence). CDR3 length: 15 residues. The CDR3 loop reads CSARGPRGGQETQYF. CDR3 DNA: TGCAGTGCTAGAGGGCCCAGGGGGGGCCAAGAGACCCAGTACTTC.

V usage is TRBV3-1 and J usage is TRBJ1-1, with no clear D. Germline CDR1 and CDR2: LGHDT and YNNKEL (reference sequence). The CDR3 runs 13 residues. V was clipped by 7 bases and J by 2 bases, with 11 bases between them. The CDR3 DNA is TGTGCCAGCACGTCGGTCGGTAACACTGAAGCTTTCTTT. Amino acids: CASTSVGNTEAFF.

J is TRBJ2-3 and V is TRBV7-9, with 7 nucleotides matching TRBD2. V trimming: 3 bases; J trimming: 1 base; junction bases outside the gene matches: 4. Germline CDR1 and CDR2: SEHNR and FQNEAQ (reference sequence). CDR3 size: 15 residues. CDR3 nucleotides: TGTGCCAGCAGCTTTGGTCGGGGGGGCACAGATACGCAGTATTTT. Translated, it gives CASSFGRGGTDTQYF.

The rearrangement uses TRBV7-2 and TRBJ2-6, with D uncertain. CDR1 SGHTA and CDR2 FQGNSA come from the germline V gene. CDR3 length: 15 amino acids. Between the trimmed V and J ends, which lost 7 bases and 0 bases, there was a span of 10 bases. The DNA for the CDR3 is TGTGCCAGCACCCTACAGAACTCTGGGGCCAACGTCCTGACTTTC. Its translation: CASTLQNSGANVLTF.

The chain combines TRBV29-1 with TRBJ2-7, with D tentatively TRBD1 (5 bases). The V gene's germline CDR1 is SQVTM and CDR2 ANQGSEA. CDR3 length: 13 residues. Trimming cost V 7 bases and J 3 bases, with 16 bases left between them. Here the CDR3 DNA reads TGCAGCGAGACCGGACATACCGACTACGAGCAGTACTTC. Encoded protein: CSETGHTDYEQYF.

The CDR3 nucleotides read TGCAGTGCTACCTACAGGGGCTCATACCAGCCCCAGCATTTT. Translating it yields CSATYRGSYQPQHF. The chain couples TRBV20-1 to TRBJ1-5; 7 bases align to TRBD1. Germline V gene data show CDR1 as DFQATT and CDR2 as SNEGSKA (reference sequence). J lost 7 bases, V lost 4 bases, and 10 bases had no gene match. The CDR3 consists of 14 residues.

The chain has TRBV12-3 or TRBV12-4 and TRBJ2-1, with TRBD1 as a possible D gene (5 bases). The V end was cut by 3 bases, the J end by 2 bases, with 8 bases between. This CDR3 comprises 14 residues. This chain's CDR3 is CASSFTGTYNEQFF. The CDR3 bases are TGTGCCAGCAGTTTTACAGGAACCTACAATGAGCAGTTCTTC.

This sequence joins TRBV19 and TRBJ2-5; 7 bases line up with TRBD1. V lost 6 bases, J lost 4 bases, and 14 bases stayed unmatched. This CDR3 comprises 16 residues. Germline values: CDR1 LNHDA, CDR2 SQIVND (reference sequence). The CDR3 protein is CASSPRYLRGRETQYF. The CDR3 DNA reads TGTGCCAGTAGCCCTCGGTATTTAAGGGGGCGAGAGACCCAGTACTTC.

The CDR3 nucleotides are TGCAGTGCTAGAGAAAGCGGGGGGGCTGGCGGGGAGCTGTTTTTT. Amino acid sequence: CSARESGGAGGELFF. This chain joins TRBV20-1 and TRBJ2-2; the match to TRBD2 covers 10 bases. Per germline, CDR1 DFQATT and CDR2 SNEGSKA (reference sequence). CDR3 length equals 15 residues. After removal of 0 bases from V and 7 bases from J, the junction contained 5 bases not matched to a gene.

The chain recombines TRBV7-3 with TRBJ2-1; D not certain. Germline-derived CDR1 and CDR2 are SGHTA and FQGTGA. The V gene lost 2 bases and the J gene lost 0 bases, with 11 bases spanning the gap. The CDR3 sequence is 16 residues long. The CDR3 DNA is TGTGCCAGCAGCTTAGGTGGCAGATACTCCTACAATGAGCAGTTCTTC. Its protein is CASSLGGRYSYNEQFF.

The J gene is TRBJ1-4, the V gene TRBV10-3, with D perhaps TRBD1 (6 bases). The CDR3 totals 14 residues. The V end was cut by 10 bases, the J end by 5 bases, with 17 bases between. Germline V gene data show CDR1 as ENHRY and CDR2 as SYGVKD. Written as DNA, the CDR3 is TGTGCCACCCAAGCGCGGGGGCCCAATGAAAAACTGTTTTTT. Its protein is CATQARGPNEKLFF.

In nucleotides, the CDR3 is TGTGCCAGCAGCTTAGGACTAGCGCCGAACTACGAGCAGTACTTC. This translates into CASSLGLAPNYEQYF. The gene calls are TRBV5-5 and TRBJ2-7, with TRBD2 matching over 9 bases. Per the germline V gene, CDR1 is SGHKS and CDR2 is YYEKEE (reference sequence). The CDR3 has 15 residues. With V trimmed by 2 bases and J by 3 bases, 6 bases remained unmatched.

Only a few counts were recorded for this clonotype. The J gene is TRBJ1-1, the V gene TRBV3-1; 8 nucleotides align to TRBD1. The CDR3 runs to 14 residues. Germline loops: CDR1 LGHDT, CDR2 YNNKEL (reference sequence). With V trimmed by 4 bases and J by 7 bases, 8 bases remained unmatched. The CDR3 region has the DNA TGTGCCAGCAGCCCCCGGGACAGGAGGGGTGAAGCTTTCTTT. Translating gives CASSPRDRRGEAFF. The full variable domain, with the rest looked up from reference TRBV3-1 and TRBJ1-1, is DTAVSQTPKYLVTQMGNDKSIKCEQNLGHDTMYWYKQDSKKFLKIMFSYNNKELIINETVPNRFSPKSPDKAHLNLHINSLELGDSAVYFCASSPRDRRGEAFFGQGTRLTVV.

The chain joins TRBV7-2 to TRBJ2-5, with 13 bases fitting TRBD2. CDR1 is SGHTA, CDR2 FQGNSA, per germline. V was pared by 5 bases and J by 1 base, with 4 bases of the junction left unmatched. The CDR3 loop spans 16 amino acids. The CDR3 DNA sequence: TGTGCCAGCAGCCGGGGACTAGCGGGGACCCAAGAGACCCAGTACTTC. Protein product: CASSRGLAGTQETQYF.

The chain couples TRBV18 to TRBJ2-4; 8 bases are shared with TRBD1. The CDR3 has 15 amino acids. After removal of 4 bases from V and 1 base from J, the junction contained 3 bases not matched to a gene. Germline CDR1 is KGHSH and CDR2 is LQKENI. The CDR3 nucleotides are TGTGCCAGCTCACTAAGACAGGGGGCCAAAAACATTCAGTACTTC. It codes for CASSLRQGAKNIQYF.

The gene calls are TRBV20-1 and TRBJ2-4; D is unresolved. This CDR3 comprises 13 residues. The ends were cut back, 1 base at V and 6 bases at J, with 10 bases in the middle. The germline gives CDR1 DFQATT, CDR2 SNEGSKA (reference sequence). The CDR3 loop is CSARGPGPNIQYF. For the CDR3, the DNA is TGCAGTGCTAGAGGTCCAGGACCAAACATTCAGTACTTC.

This clonotype was counted a few times. This sequence joins TRBV28 and TRBJ2-4, with a weak D call TRBD1 (5 bases). V lost 4 bases to trimming and J lost 2 bases, with 6 bases between them. The CDR3 is 13 residues long. From germline, CDR1 is MDHEN and CDR2 SYDVKM. In DNA form, the CDR3 reads TGTGCCAGCAGTTCAGGGTCCAAAAACATTCAGTACTTC. This encodes CASSSGSKNIQYF.

The rearrangement links TRBV7-2 to TRBJ2-3; no clear D. V was clipped by 4 bases and J by 5 bases, with 10 bases between them. Germline values: CDR1 SGHTA, CDR2 FQGNSA. CDR3 length: 13 amino acids. The CDR3 loop reads CASSSQGVDTQYF. CDR3 sequence (DNA): TGTGCCAGCAGCTCCCAAGGCGTAGATACGCAGTATTTT. The full variable domain, completed using reference TRBV7-2 and TRBJ2-3, is GAGVSQSPSNKVTEKGKDVELRCDPISGHTALYWYRQSLGQGLEFLIYFQGNSAPDKSGLPSDRFSAERTGGSVSTLTIQRTQQEDSAVYLCASSSQGVDTQYFGPGTRLTVL.

This clonotype was seen repeatedly, ten times or more. V and J are TRBV5-1 and TRBJ2-2; no definite D call. Per germline, CDR1 SGHRS and CDR2 YFSETQ. V was shortened by 4 bases and J by 7 bases, with 17 bases between the two germline ends. The CDR3 contains 15 residues. In DNA form, the CDR3 reads TGCGCCAGCAGCCTGGGATCACCGGGCGGCGGGGAGCTGTTTTTT. Protein product: CASSLGSPGGGELFF.

The genes are TRBV6-2 or TRBV6-3 and TRBJ2-5, with 8 bases that match TRBD2. Per germline, CDR1 MNHEY and CDR2 SVGEGT. The CDR3 consists of 18 residues. The V gene end was trimmed by 5 bases and the J gene end by 4 bases; junction bases not matched to a gene: 18. As DNA, the CDR3 is TGTGCCAGCAGTACGTGGTCGAGATATAGCGGGACTGGAGAGACCCAGTACTTC. As protein: CASSTWSRYSGTGETQYF.

This clonotype occurred a few times. J is TRBJ2-7 and V is TRBV29-1; D is perhaps TRBD1 (6 bases). V dropped 4 bases and J dropped 3 bases, with 19 bases sitting between them. CDR1 is SQVTM, CDR2 ANQGSEA, per germline. The CDR3 runs 15 residues. This CDR3 is CSVGLVRQGGYEQYF. CDR3 coding DNA: TGCAGCGTTGGCCTGGTCAGGCAAGGGGGCTACGAGCAGTACTTC.

The chain links TRBV4-1 to TRBJ2-3, with 10 positions matching TRBD2. Germline lookup yields CDR1 MGHRA and CDR2 YSYEKL. V gave up 0 bases and J gave up 1 base; unmatched junction bases: 4. This CDR3 region has 17 residues. The DNA of the CDR3 is TGCGCCAGCAGCCAAGAAAGCGGGGGGGCTGGCACAGATACGCAGTATTTT. Encoded protein: CASSQESGGAGTDTQYF.

This clonotype was detected only a few times. The chain has TRBV11-2 and TRBJ2-5; 14 bases are shared with TRBD2. Germline lookup yields CDR1 SGHAT and CDR2 FQNNGV. The CDR3 runs to 19 residues. The V gene end was trimmed by 1 base and the J gene end by 7 bases; junction bases not matched to a gene: 14. CDR3 in amino acids: CASSLGSLRGTSGSGTQYF. The CDR3 DNA reads as TGTGCCAGCAGCTTAGGATCTTTGAGGGGGACTAGCGGGAGTGGGACCCAGTACTTC.